This T cell receptor (beta chain) came from a study of blood T cell repertoires in COVID-19. There are 16 residues in the CDR3. V shed 4 bases and J 4 bases; nucleotides not matched to a gene: 8. CDR1 and CDR2 from the germline V gene are SGHRS and YFSETQ. The protocol was immunoSEQ multiplex PCR, while the TCRdb copy is restricted to in-frame clones and leaves out a portion. The sample carries over 40,000 clones, around nine tenths recorded once. The TCR comes from a woman aged 80 or over with acute or convalescent COVID-19. Source material: peripheral blood. The chain employs TRBV5-1 and TRBJ2-2, with TRBD2 matching 9 bases. The CDR3 bases are TGCGCCAGCAGCAATAGCGGGAGAGGGCTCACCGGGGAGCTGTTTTTT. This sequence encodes CASSNSGRGLTGELFF.